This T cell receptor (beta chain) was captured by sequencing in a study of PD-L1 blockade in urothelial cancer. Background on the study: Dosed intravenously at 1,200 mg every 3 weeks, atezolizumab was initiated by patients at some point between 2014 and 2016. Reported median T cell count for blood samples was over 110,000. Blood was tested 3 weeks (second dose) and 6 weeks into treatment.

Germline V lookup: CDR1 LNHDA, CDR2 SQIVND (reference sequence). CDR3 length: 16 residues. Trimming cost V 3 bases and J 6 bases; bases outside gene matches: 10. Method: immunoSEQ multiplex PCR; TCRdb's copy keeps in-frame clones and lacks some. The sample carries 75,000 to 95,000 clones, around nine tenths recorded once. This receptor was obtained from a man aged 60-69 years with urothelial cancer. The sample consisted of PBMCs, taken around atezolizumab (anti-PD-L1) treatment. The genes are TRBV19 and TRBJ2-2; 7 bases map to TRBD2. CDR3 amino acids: CASSIAGRGDAGELFF. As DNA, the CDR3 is TGTGCCAGTAGTATTGCGGGCCGGGGGGATGCCGGGGAGCTGTTTTTT. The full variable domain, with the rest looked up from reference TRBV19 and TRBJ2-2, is DGGITQSPKYLFRKEGQNVTLSCEQNLNHDAMYWYRQDPGQGLRLIYYSQIVNDFQKGDIAEGYSVSREKKESFPLTVTSAQKNPTAFYLCASSIAGRGDAGELFFGEGSRLTVL.